This paragraph covers one T cell receptor beta chain sequence. What it recognizes is unknown. The V end lost 0 bases, the J end lost 4 bases, and 8 bases lay between the germline ends. The germline gives CDR1 SGHDT, CDR2 YYEEEE. The CDR3 runs 15 residues. Healthy bone marrow donors supplied every sample. These data are taken from a study of cytomegalovirus exposure and HLA in healthy donors. The study, taken as a whole, reports: It was reportedly the case that the classifier diagnosed cytomegalovirus status with high specificity and sensitivity. Across donors, most TCRs were seen rarely, yet some public ones were widespread. Analysis was carried out at a later point, and it linked a missense DCLRE1C variant to TCR beta V- and J-gene trimming.

A multiplex PCR was run with 60 Vbeta primers and 13 Jbeta primers. The repertoire was sequenced with immunoSEQ multiplex PCR; TCRdb's copy has only in-frame clones and lacks some. The table records approximately 190,000 clones, roughly 70% of them present only once. Sequenced input: PBMCs. The V call is TRBV5-6, the J call TRBJ1-6; tentatively, D is TRBD1 (5 bases). This TCR was recovered from a man aged 35 to 55 in good health and CMV-seropositive. The CDR3 protein is CASSLGGGYNSPLHF. In DNA form, the CDR3 reads TGTGCCAGCAGCTTGGGCGGGGGGTATAATTCACCCCTCCACTTT.